This TCR beta chain was observed in a study of identical twins listed by TCRdb under 2016. Regarding the study in general: TCR alpha and beta repertoires from monozygotic twins, unrelated adults of various ages and cord blood were deep-sequenced to test whether fetal clonotypes persist. To rule out contamination, replicate twin experiments were performed at different times with different library preparation protocols.

Findings and caveats that apply to the study as a whole: Abundant cord blood beta clonotypes carried fewer insertions; young adult naive repertoires showed a weaker similar trend, while memory repertoires showed none. Compared with coincidental sharing between unrelated individuals, out-of-frame TCR alpha sequences shared between twins showed an excess of sequences with low generation probability. Because the same donors could not be followed over many years, conclusions were based on cross-sectional statistical analysis. Recombination models systematically underestimated out-of-frame TCR alpha sharing in monozygotic twins but agreed with sharing between unrelated individuals. Invariant T cells such as MAIT and iNKT could partly confound zero-insertion analyses, though diverse VJ usage argued against this for most clonotypes. A weaker excess of twin sharing was found in beta out-of-frame sequences because the signal-to-noise ratio was lowered by fewer shared sequences.

Every donor in the study was a healthy Caucasian. Three pairs of female monozygotic twins, all aged about 18 to 30 years, were included in the twin cohort. RNA for TCR libraries was isolated from peripheral blood mononuclear cells. The library was built by means of 5' RACE. The listed sequencing device is Illumina HiSeq 2000. A universal primer binding site was introduced by template switching, and a unique molecular identifier was present in the final cDNA, enabling accurate counting of TCR cDNA molecules. Specific primers in the conserved constant-segment region were used to synthesize first-strand cDNA for the TCR alpha and beta chains. To control for contamination, every cDNA library was double barcoded, receiving both a SMART-Mk sample barcode and Illumina barcodes. TruSeq adapter sequences and Illumina sample barcodes were added in two successive PCR steps. The Illumina HiSeq platform was used with custom primers to sequence TCR alpha and beta cDNA libraries. Per the authors' processing: Unique molecular identifiers were extracted from raw reads with MiGEC, and CDR3 positions were determined with MiXCR. Recombination models were inferred per individual with the repgenHMM and IGoR tools using an EM algorithm. Shared clonotype analysis was performed with the tcR package in R, normalizing sharing by the product of cloneset sizes. To study raw recombination without the effects of thymic and clonal selection, out-of-frame nonproductive sequences were analyzed. TCRdb redid the processing of the public reads, applying fastp at Q25 and MiXCR, and retained in-frame beta chains. One record per CDR3 amino acid sequence lists the most common genes and DNA. The V and J calls and clone size are TCRdb's, not the authors'. The sample table holds roughly 720,000 distinct CDR3 sequences, of which roughly 18% were seen once. Roughly 14% of the sample comes from the top ten.

On this clonotype itself: Its antigen remains unidentified. The sample holds no much larger clone one base away, and base qualities are not on file.

There are 17 amino acids in the CDR3, from cysteine to phenylalanine inclusive. The read is trimmed to its CDR3 DNA, 51 bases read in frame from base 1. Per the germline V gene (reference sequence), SEHNR is the CDR1 and FQNEAQ is the CDR2. The V end loses 1 base and the J end loses 6 bases, and a stretch of 19 bases separates them. The sample also formed part of further work on T cells expressing NK-cell markers. The second study's paper adds: Under ten donors provided sorted CD3+CD56+NKG2C+, CD3+CD56+NKG2C- and CD3+CD56-NKG2C+ T-cell subsets, whose TCR beta-chain repertoires were profiled. Seven of the eight sequenced donors were HCMV-seropositive and one was HCMV-seronegative. To restrict sorting to alphabetaTCR-expressing T cells, an anti-gammadeltaTCR antibody was added in several experiments. In several donors, the dominant CD3+CD56+NKG2C+ clonotypes were among the top 10 CD8+ clonotypes and accounted for about 1.0-7.5% of CD8+ T cells. Those dominant clonotypes were again the most abundant among CD3+CD56-NKG2C+ cells in four donors, at about 28.3-60.1%. Whether the expanded NKG2C-expressing T cell clones were specific for HCMV antigens remained unclear. The eight sequenced donors were randomly selected healthy volunteers, three men and five women. To determine HCMV serostatus, a commercial ELISA kit was used to detect HCMV-specific IgG in serum. For five or six donors, unsorted PBMC were also used to sequence bulk peripheral blood T-cell repertoires. MIGEC was used to demultiplex reads and group the reads by UMI, and MiTCR was used to assemble and quantify clonotypes. Only TCR cDNA sequences supported by at least two reads were kept to exclude erroneous sequences. The tcR package was used for downstream repertoire analysis, and clonotypes were matched across fractions by CDR3 nucleotide sequence plus V segment. VDJmatch was used to annotate antigen specificity against VDJdb, with one amino acid substitution in CDR3 permitted.

The sequencing input was PBMCs. The chain is assembled from TRBV7-9 and TRBJ2-1; D gene: possibly TRBD1, on 6 matching bases. This clonotype originated in a young woman in good health. For the CDR3, the sequence is CASSLGVGQSRFNEQFF. The nucleotide sequence is given as TGTGCCAGCAGCTTAGGGGTCGGACAGTCAAGATTCAATGAGCAGTTCTTC.